This TCR beta chain derives from a study of human T cells and chemical hapten exposure. Study as a whole: Small volume differences among pooled libraries mainly caused per-sample TCR yield variation.

Trimming at V came to 2 bases and at J to 9 bases, leaving 6 bases not matched to a gene. The CDR3 is 15 amino acids. CDR1 is MNHNS and CDR2 is SASEGT in the germline V gene. Before extraction, the whole blood was not fractionated, and total RNA was taken from it. TCRdb reprocessed the 5' RACE reads via MiXCR and lists one record per CDR3 protein. The sample includes approximately 140,000 distinct CDR3 sequences, 3.5% to 5% seen only once; the top ten take approximately 1.3%. V usage is TRBV6-1 and J usage is TRBJ1-5; 11 positions agree with TRBD1. The TCR comes from a female donor in good health. The CDR3 bases are TGTGCCAGCAGTGAACCTGGGACAGGGGGATGGCCCCAGCATTTT. Its translation is CASSEPGTGGWPQHF.